This passage covers 10 T cell receptor beta chains from one sample sequenced in a study of blood T cells in healthy people across ages. Primed by a sample-barcoded 5' primer and a J-beta primer mix, a second PCR proceeded for roughly 7 to 11 cycles. TCRdb used MiXCR to reprocess the 5' RACE reads, holding one entry per CDR3 protein. The table records about 640,000 distinct CDR3 sequences, 58% of them present only once. The material sequenced was blood. All receptors come from a man between 60 and 75 years old in good health.

V and J are TRBV28 and TRBJ2-1; 12 bases line up with TRBD1. The CDR3 has 16 amino acids. CDR1 MDHEN and CDR2 SYDVKM come from the germline V gene. V was pared by 6 bases and J by 8 bases, with 11 bases of the junction left unmatched. CDR3 amino acids: CASSSPGTGGRDEQFF. The DNA for the CDR3 is TGTGCCAGCAGCTCCCCCGGGACAGGGGGCCGGGATGAGCAGTTCTTC.

The chain recombines TRBV12-3 or TRBV12-4 with TRBJ1-2, with D perhaps TRBD1 (6 bases). This CDR3 has 13 amino acids. Deletions cut 6 bases from V and 4 bases from J, with 12 bases between. CDR3 coding DNA: TGTGCCAGCAGCACAGGGCTCGGCTATGGCTACACCTTC. As protein: CASSTGLGYGYTF.

For this clonotype: An end of the junction differs from the germline gene, which may be a read error. V gene TRBV12-3 or TRBV12-4 combines with J gene TRBJ2-3, with TRBD2 identical over 10 bases. This CDR3 is built from 16 residues. CDR3 sequence reads: CARSFSLAGVTDTQYF. CDR3 nucleotides: TGTGCCAGGAGTTTCAGCCTAGCGGGGGTCACAGATACGCAGTATTTT.

This clonotype was seen only once. The CDR3, as DNA: TGCGCCAGCAGCCAAGGATGGGACAGGGGATACAATGAGCAGTTCTTC. Translating gives CASSQGWDRGYNEQFF. The chain uses TRBV4-1 and TRBJ2-1, with TRBD1 identical over 10 bases. This CDR3 region has 16 residues. V was pared by 1 base and J by 4 bases, with 4 bases of the junction left unmatched. Germline-derived CDR1 and CDR2 are MGHRA and YSYEKL.

This clonotype was seen a handful of times. The chain uses TRBV7-8 and TRBJ2-7; D remains unclear. Germline lookup yields CDR1 SGHVS and CDR2 FQNEAQ. V was pared by 1 base and J by 5 bases, with 15 bases between. The CDR3 has 15 residues. The CDR3: CASSLGAAKVHEQYF. In DNA form, the CDR3 reads TGTGCCAGCAGCTTAGGGGCCGCTAAAGTTCACGAGCAGTACTTC.

Only a few counts were recorded for this clonotype. The genes are TRBV5-6 and TRBJ1-2; D ambiguous. Germline-derived CDR1 and CDR2 are SGHDT and YYEEEE. The CDR3 extends over 13 amino acids. The ends were cut back, 1 base at V and 6 bases at J, with 10 bases in the middle. The CDR3 region has the DNA TGTGCCAGCAGCTTGAGGCCAGGTGATGGCTACACCTTC. It codes for CASSLRPGDGYTF.

The CDR3 DNA sequence: TGCGCCAGCAGCCAAGATGTGGGCAGGGCCGCCTACAATGAGCAGTTCTTC. Translated, it gives CASSQDVGRAAYNEQFF. V and J are TRBV4-1 and TRBJ2-1, with D tentatively TRBD1 (5 bases). Looked up from germline, CDR1 is MGHRA and CDR2 is YSYEKL. V dropped 0 bases and J dropped 2 bases, with 14 bases sitting between them. The CDR3 has 17 residues.

This clonotype was observed a few times. The V gene is TRBV20-1, the J gene TRBJ2-3; 11 positions agree with TRBD1. The CDR3 spans 15 residues. Germline assignment: CDR1 DFQATT and CDR2 SNEGSKA (reference sequence). V dropped 6 bases and J dropped 2; count of bases not matched to a gene: 7. The CDR3 loop is CSASDRGLNTDTQYF. CDR3 nucleotide sequence: TGCAGTGCGTCGGACAGGGGGCTCAACACAGATACGCAGTATTTT.

This chain links TRBV11-2 with TRBJ2-7, with TRBD2 identical over 11 bases. Trimming removed 5 bases from V and 6 bases from J; junction bases left unmatched: 6. Germline CDR1 and CDR2: SGHAT and FQNNGV. CDR3 length: 14 residues. CDR3 amino acids: CASSALAGGPEQYF. The CDR3 region has the DNA TGTGCCAGCAGCGCTCTAGCGGGGGGACCCGAGCAGTACTTC.

This clonotype was recorded a few times. J is TRBJ2-1 and V is TRBV20-1, with a possible D match to TRBD1 (6 bases). CDR1 and CDR2 from the germline V gene are DFQATT and SNEGSKA (reference sequence). CDR3 length equals 14 residues. The V end was cut by 3 bases, the J end by 4 bases, with 13 bases between. CDR3 in DNA: TGCAGTGCTAGTGGTGGCCAGGGGTACAATGAGCAGTTCTTC. It is translated as CSASGGQGYNEQFF.